The 14 T cell receptor beta chains below were found in one sample sequenced in a study of cytomegalovirus exposure and HLA in healthy donors. In the PCR, 60 Vbeta and 13 Jbeta primers were used. Profiling relied on immunoSEQ multiplex PCR, and the TCRdb table lists in-frame clones only, not all of them. The table lists about 130,000 clones, roughly 77% of them singletons. Sequenced material: PBMCs. The source is a woman between 35 and 50 years old in good health and CMV-seropositive.

The rearrangement joins TRBV5-1 to TRBJ1-2, with 7 bases fitting TRBD1. V was pared by 2 bases and J by 9 bases, with 7 bases of the junction left unmatched. The length of the CDR3 is 13 residues. Germline V gene data show CDR1 as SGHRS and CDR2 as YFSETQ. The CDR3, as DNA: TGCGCCAGCAGCTTACGGGACAGCGCGAGCTACACCTTC. Residues: CASSLRDSASYTF.

V usage is TRBV7-9 and J usage is TRBJ1-3; 9 nucleotides align to TRBD1. J was trimmed by 7 bases and V by 2 bases; bases with no gene match: 6. The V gene's germline CDR1 is SEHNR and CDR2 FQNEAQ (reference sequence). This CDR3 has 15 amino acids. The CDR3 region is CASSLITGGWNTIYF. The CDR3 DNA follows: TGTGCCAGCAGCTTAATTACAGGGGGCTGGAACACCATATATTTT.

The chain is built from TRBV19 and TRBJ1-2, with TRBD1 identical over 9 bases. Unmatched junction bases numbered 11, after V lost 7 bases and J lost 2 bases. This CDR3 has 16 amino acids. The germline V gene has CDR1 LNHDA and CDR2 SQIVND (reference sequence). In DNA, the CDR3 is TGTGCCAGTAACTTAATTCGGGGACAGGGAAACTATGGCTACACCTTC. Its protein is CASNLIRGQGNYGYTF.

J is TRBJ1-5 and V is TRBV6-6; D gene uncertain. Between the trimmed V and J ends, which lost 2 bases and 1 base, there was a span of 9 bases. The length of the CDR3 is 15 residues. CDR1 is MNHNY, CDR2 SVGAGI, per germline (reference sequence). The CDR3 loop is CASSYLGSSNQPQHF. The CDR3 DNA reads as TGTGCCAGCAGTTACCTTGGGAGCAGCAATCAGCCCCAGCATTTT.

The chain joins TRBV28 to TRBJ2-7, with 8 positions matching TRBD1. CDR1 is MDHEN, CDR2 SYDVKM, per germline. The V and J ends lost 8 bases and 2 bases, in that order; junction bases with no gene match: 8. The CDR3 has 14 residues. This chain's CDR3 is CASAYPTGAYEQYF. DNA for the CDR3: TGTGCCAGCGCCTATCCGACAGGGGCCTACGAGCAGTACTTC. The full variable domain, completed using reference TRBV28 and TRBJ2-7, is DVKVTQSSRYLVKRTGEKVFLECVQDMDHENMFWYRQDPGLGLRLIYFSYDVKMKEKGDIPEGYSVSREKKERFSLILESASTNQTSMYLCASAYPTGAYEQYFGPGTRLTVT.

The rearrangement links TRBV18 to TRBJ1-1; 7 bases line up with TRBD1. Germline assignment: CDR1 KGHSH and CDR2 LQKENI. CDR3 length equals 12 residues. V lost 3 bases, J lost 5 bases, and 0 bases stayed unmatched. The CDR3 nucleotides read TGTGCCAGCTCACCGACAGGGACTGAAGCTTTCTTT. It specifies CASSPTGTEAFF.

V gene TRBV28 combines with J gene TRBJ1-2; 7 nucleotides line up with TRBD1. V lost 6 bases, J lost 0 bases, and 4 bases stayed unmatched. The CDR3 runs to 14 residues. Germline V lookup: CDR1 MDHEN, CDR2 SYDVKM. The CDR3 nucleotides are TGTGCCAGCAGCACCGGGACAGCTAACTATGGCTACACCTTC. Translation: CASSTGTANYGYTF.

The chain employs TRBV30 and TRBJ1-2; 8 nucleotides line up with TRBD1. J gave up 4 bases and V 8 bases, and 9 bases lay outside the gene matches. The CDR3 has 13 amino acids. Germline lookup yields CDR1 GTSNPN and CDR2 SVGIG (reference sequence). The CDR3 spells CAGWTGTSYGYTF. The CDR3, as DNA: TGTGCCGGGTGGACAGGGACGAGCTATGGCTACACCTTC.

The rearrangement links TRBV21-1 to TRBJ2-1; the table gives TRBD2 as D, unverified against the DNA. TRBV21-1 is designated a pseudogene. The CDR3 length is 17 residues. CDR3 residues: CASSFEEREVGYNEQFF. CDR3 nucleotide sequence: TGTGCCAGCAGCTTTGAGGAGCGGGAGGTGGGTTACAATGAGCAGTTCTTC.

The chain combines TRBV19 with TRBJ1-1, with TRBD1 identical over 7 bases. The CDR3 length is 16 residues. Losses at the gene ends were 5 bases for V and 5 bases for J; bases not matched to a gene: 14. Germline V lookup: CDR1 LNHDA, CDR2 SQIVND (reference sequence). CDR3 amino acids: CASSYRGIEEWTEAFF. The CDR3, as DNA: TGTGCCAGTAGTTACAGGGGAATTGAAGAATGGACTGAAGCTTTCTTT.

This clone was found many times. CDR3 in DNA: TGTGCCAGCAAGGGGTGGACTGAAGCTTTCTTT. Translating gives CASKGWTEAFF. This chain uses TRBV2 with TRBJ1-1, with D perhaps TRBD1 (5 bases). In germline, CDR1 is SNHLY, CDR2 FYNNEI. Trimming shortened V by 7 bases and J by 5 bases, and 8 bases separated the two germline ends. This CDR3 region has 11 residues.

This sequence joins TRBV4-2 and TRBJ2-7; 7 nucleotides agree with TRBD1. V gave up 4 bases and J gave up 6 bases; unmatched junction bases: 9. Germline CDR1 reads LGHNA; CDR2 reads YNFKEQ. CDR3 length: 14 residues. The CDR3 sequence is CASSPKGQRREQYF. CDR3 DNA: TGTGCCAGCAGCCCCAAGGGACAGCGCCGCGAGCAGTACTTC.

This clone turned up a few times. The gene calls are TRBV4-1 and TRBJ1-1; 7 nucleotides align to TRBD1. Germline V gene data show CDR1 as MGHRA and CDR2 as YSYEKL. The CDR3 runs to 16 residues. The V gene end was trimmed by 6 bases and the J gene end by 0 bases; junction bases not matched to a gene: 10. The CDR3 is CASSYYPGTVNTEAFF. The CDR3 DNA sequence: TGCGCCAGCAGTTATTATCCCGGGACAGTGAACACTGAAGCTTTCTTT.

The rearrangement joins TRBV5-1 to TRBJ1-2, with 7 bases that match TRBD1. CDR1 is SGHRS, CDR2 YFSETQ, per germline. V dropped 0 bases and J dropped 0; count of bases not matched to a gene: 8. This CDR3 is 17 amino acids long. CDR3 amino acids: CASSLGSGQLANYGYTF. The CDR3 DNA sequence: TGCGCCAGCAGCTTGGGATCGGGACAGTTAGCTAACTATGGCTACACCTTC.